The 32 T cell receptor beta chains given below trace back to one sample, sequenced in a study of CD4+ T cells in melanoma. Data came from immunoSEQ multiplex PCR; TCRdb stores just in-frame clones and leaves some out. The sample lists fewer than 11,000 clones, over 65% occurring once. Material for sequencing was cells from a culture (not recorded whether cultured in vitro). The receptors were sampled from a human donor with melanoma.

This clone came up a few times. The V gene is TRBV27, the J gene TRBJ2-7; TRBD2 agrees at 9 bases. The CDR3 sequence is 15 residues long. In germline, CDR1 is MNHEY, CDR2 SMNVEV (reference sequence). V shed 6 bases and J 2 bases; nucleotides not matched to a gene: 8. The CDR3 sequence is CASSYSSGTTYEQYF. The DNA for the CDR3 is TGTGCCAGCAGCTACTCTAGCGGGACAACCTACGAGCAGTACTTC.

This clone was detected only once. CDR3 loop: CASMNRNQPQHF. CDR3 bases: TGTGCCAGTATGAACAGGAATCAGCCCCAGCATTTT. The chain joins TRBV19 to TRBJ1-5; a weak D match, TRBD1 (5 bases). This CDR3 spans 12 amino acids. Germline V gene data show CDR1 as LNHDA and CDR2 as SQIVND (reference sequence). Trimming removed 7 bases at V and 4 bases at J, with 8 bases between.

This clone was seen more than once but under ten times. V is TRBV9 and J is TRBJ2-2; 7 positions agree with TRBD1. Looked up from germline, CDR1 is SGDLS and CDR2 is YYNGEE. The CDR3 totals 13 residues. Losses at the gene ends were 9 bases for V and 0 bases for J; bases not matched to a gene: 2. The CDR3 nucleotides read TGTGCCACCGGGACAGCGAACACCGGGGAGCTGTTTTTT. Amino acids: CATGTANTGELFF. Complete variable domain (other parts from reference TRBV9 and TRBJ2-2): DSGVTQTPKHLITATGQRVTLRCSPRSGDLSVYWYQQSLDQGLQFLIQYYNGEERAKGNILERFSAQQFPDLHSELNLSSLELGDSALYFCATGTANTGELFFGEGSRLTVL.

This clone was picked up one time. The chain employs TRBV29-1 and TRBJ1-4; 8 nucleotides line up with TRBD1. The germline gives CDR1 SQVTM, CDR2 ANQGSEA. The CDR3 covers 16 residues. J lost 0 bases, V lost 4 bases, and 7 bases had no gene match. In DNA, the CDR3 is TGCAGCGTTGGATGGACAGGGTATGCAACTAATGAAAAACTGTTTTTT. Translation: CSVGWTGYATNEKLFF.

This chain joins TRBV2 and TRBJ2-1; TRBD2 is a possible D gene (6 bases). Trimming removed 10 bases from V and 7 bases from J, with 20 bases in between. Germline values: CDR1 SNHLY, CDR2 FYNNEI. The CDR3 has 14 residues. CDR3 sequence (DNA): TGTGCCACCAACCGGGACTCTATCGGGAATGAGCAGTTCTTC. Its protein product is CATNRDSIGNEQFF.

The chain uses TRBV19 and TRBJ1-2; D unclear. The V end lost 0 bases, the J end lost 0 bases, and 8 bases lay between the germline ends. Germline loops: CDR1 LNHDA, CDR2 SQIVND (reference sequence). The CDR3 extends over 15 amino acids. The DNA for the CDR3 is TGTGCCAGTAGTATAGATCAGGCAGCTAACTATGGCTACACCTTC. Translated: CASSIDQAANYGYTF.

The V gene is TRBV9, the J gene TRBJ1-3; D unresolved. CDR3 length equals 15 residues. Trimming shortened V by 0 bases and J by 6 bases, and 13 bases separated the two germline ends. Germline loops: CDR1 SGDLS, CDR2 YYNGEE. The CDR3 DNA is TGTGCCAGCAGCGTAGGCCATATGGGCCTAAACACCATATATTTT. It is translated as CASSVGHMGLNTIYF.

The CDR3 loop is CASSQIQETQYF. DNA of the CDR3: TGCGCCAGCAGTCAGATTCAAGAGACCCAGTACTTC. The chain links TRBV5-1 to TRBJ2-5; unclear D gene. Germline V gene lookup returns CDR1 SGHRS and CDR2 YFSETQ. This CDR3 region has 12 residues. V dropped 5 bases and J dropped 2 bases, with 7 bases sitting between them. Together with reference TRBV5-1 and TRBJ2-5, the CDR3 gives the full variable domain: KAGVTQTPRYLIKTRGQQVTLSCSPISGHRSVSWYQQTPGQGLQFLFEYFSETQRNKGNFPGRFSGRQFSNSRSEMNVSTLELGDSALYLCASSQIQETQYFGPGTRLLVL.

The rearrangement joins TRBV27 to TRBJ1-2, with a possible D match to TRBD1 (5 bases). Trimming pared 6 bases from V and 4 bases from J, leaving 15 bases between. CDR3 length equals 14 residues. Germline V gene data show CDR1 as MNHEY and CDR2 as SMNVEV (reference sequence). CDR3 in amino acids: CASRHRDGLYGYTF. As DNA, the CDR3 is TGTGCCAGCAGGCATCGGGACGGGCTCTATGGCTACACCTTC.

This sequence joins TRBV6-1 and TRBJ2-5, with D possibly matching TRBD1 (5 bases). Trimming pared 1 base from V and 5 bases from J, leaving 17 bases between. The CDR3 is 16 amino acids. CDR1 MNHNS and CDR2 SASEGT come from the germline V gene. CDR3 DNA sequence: TGTGCCAGCAGTGAAGGGACATGGTATGGGCAGGAGACCCAGTACTTC. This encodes CASSEGTWYGQETQYF.

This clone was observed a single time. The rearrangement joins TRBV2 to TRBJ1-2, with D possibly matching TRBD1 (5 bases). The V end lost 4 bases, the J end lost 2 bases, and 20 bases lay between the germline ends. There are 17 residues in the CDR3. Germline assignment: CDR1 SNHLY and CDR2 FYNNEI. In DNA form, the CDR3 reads TGTGCCAGCAGTGGCGGGGCGGCCGCGGGTTACAACTATGGCTACACCTTC. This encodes CASSGGAAAGYNYGYTF.

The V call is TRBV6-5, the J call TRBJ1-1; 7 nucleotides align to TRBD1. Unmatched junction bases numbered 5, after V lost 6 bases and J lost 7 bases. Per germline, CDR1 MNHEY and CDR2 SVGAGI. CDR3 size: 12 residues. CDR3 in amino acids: CASRGGGFEAFF. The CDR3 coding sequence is TGTGCCAGCAGGGGAGGGGGCTTTGAAGCTTTCTTT.

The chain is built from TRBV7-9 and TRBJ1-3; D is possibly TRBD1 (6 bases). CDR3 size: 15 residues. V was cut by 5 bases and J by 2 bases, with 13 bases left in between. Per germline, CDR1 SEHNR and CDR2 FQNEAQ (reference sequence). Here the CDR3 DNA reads TGTGCCAGCAGCGCCTCTACAGGGACTGGAAACACCATATATTTT. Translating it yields CASSASTGTGNTIYF.

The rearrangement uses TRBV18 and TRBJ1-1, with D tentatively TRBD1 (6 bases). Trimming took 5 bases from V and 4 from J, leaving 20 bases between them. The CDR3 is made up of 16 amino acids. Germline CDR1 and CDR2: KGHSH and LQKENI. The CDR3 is CASSSERGLTGTEAFF. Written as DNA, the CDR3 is TGTGCCAGCTCATCAGAGAGGGGGTTGACGGGCACTGAAGCTTTCTTT.

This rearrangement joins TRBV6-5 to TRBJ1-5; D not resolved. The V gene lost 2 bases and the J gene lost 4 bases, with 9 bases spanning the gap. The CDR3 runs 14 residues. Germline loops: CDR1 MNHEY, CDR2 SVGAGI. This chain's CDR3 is CASSYQVGNQPQHF. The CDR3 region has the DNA TGTGCCAGCAGTTACCAGGTAGGGAATCAGCCCCAGCATTTT.

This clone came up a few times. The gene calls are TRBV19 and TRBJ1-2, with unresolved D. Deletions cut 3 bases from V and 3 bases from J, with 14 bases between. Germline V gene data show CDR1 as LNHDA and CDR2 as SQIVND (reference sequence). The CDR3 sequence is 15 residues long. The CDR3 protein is CASSIGQPRYYGYTF. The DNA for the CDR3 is TGTGCCAGTAGTATCGGGCAGCCGAGATACTATGGCTACACCTTC.

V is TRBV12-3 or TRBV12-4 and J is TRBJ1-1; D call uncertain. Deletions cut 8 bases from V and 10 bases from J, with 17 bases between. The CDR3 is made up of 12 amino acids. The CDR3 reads CASGLALIGAFF. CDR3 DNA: TGTGCCAGCGGACTCGCACTAATTGGAGCTTTCTTT.

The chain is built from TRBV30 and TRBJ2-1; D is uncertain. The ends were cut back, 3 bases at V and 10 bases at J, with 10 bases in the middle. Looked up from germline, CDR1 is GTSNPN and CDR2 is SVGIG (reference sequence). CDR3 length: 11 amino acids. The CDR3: CAWRGNGEQFF. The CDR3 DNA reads TGTGCCTGGAGAGGGAACGGCGAGCAGTTCTTC.

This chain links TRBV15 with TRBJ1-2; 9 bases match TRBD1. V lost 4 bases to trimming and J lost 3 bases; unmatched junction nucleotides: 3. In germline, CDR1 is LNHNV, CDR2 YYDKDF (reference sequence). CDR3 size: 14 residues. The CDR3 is CATSITGGDYGYTF. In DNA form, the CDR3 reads TGTGCCACCAGCATTACAGGGGGCGACTATGGCTACACCTTC. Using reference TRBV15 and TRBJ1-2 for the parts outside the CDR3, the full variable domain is DAMVIQNPRYQVTQFGKPVTLSCSQTLNHNVMYWYQQKSSQAPKLLFHYYDKDFNNEADTPDNFQSRRPNTSFCFLDIRSPGLGDTAMYLCATSITGGDYGYTFGSGTRLTVV.

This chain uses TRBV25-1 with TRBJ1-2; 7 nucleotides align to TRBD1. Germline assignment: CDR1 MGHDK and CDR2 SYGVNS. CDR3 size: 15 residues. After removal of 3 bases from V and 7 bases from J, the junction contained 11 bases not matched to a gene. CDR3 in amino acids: CASSDHEAGGGGYTF. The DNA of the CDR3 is TGTGCCAGCAGTGATCACGAGGCAGGGGGTGGTGGCTACACCTTC.

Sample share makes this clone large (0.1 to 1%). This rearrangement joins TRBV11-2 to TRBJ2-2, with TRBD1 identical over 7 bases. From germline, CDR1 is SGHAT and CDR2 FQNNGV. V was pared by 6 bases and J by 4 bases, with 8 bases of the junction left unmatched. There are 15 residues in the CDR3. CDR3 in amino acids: CASRAGTVSTGELFF. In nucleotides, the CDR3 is TGTGCCAGCAGAGCCGGGACAGTAAGCACCGGGGAGCTGTTTTTT.

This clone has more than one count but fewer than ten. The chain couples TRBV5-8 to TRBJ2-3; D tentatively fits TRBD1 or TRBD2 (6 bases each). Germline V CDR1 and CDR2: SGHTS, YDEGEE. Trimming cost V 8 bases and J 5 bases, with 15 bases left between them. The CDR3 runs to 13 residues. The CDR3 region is CARSRGGQDTQYF. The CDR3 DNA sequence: TGTGCCAGGTCCAGGGGAGGACAAGATACGCAGTATTTT.

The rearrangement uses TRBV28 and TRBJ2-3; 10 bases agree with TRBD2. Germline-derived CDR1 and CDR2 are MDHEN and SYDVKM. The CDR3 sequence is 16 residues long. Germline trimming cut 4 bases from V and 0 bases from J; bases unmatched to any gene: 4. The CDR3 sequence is CASSSASGGSTDTQYF. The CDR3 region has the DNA TGTGCCAGCAGTTCCGCTAGCGGGGGCAGCACAGATACGCAGTATTTT. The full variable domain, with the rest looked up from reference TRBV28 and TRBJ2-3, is DVKVTQSSRYLVKRTGEKVFLECVQDMDHENMFWYRQDPGLGLRLIYFSYDVKMKEKGDIPEGYSVSREKKERFSLILESASTNQTSMYLCASSSASGGSTDTQYFGPGTRLTVL.

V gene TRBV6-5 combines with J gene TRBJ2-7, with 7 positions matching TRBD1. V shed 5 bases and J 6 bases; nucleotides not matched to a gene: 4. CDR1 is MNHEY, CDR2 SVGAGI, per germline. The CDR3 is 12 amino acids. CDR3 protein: CASSNRGSEQYF. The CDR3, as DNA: TGTGCCAGCAGTAACAGGGGCAGCGAGCAGTACTTC.

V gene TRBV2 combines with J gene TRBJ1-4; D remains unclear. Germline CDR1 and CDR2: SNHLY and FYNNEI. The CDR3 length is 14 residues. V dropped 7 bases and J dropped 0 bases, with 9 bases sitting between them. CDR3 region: CASTRLTTNEKLFF. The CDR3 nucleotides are TGTGCCAGCACGAGGTTAACAACTAATGAAAAACTGTTTTTT.

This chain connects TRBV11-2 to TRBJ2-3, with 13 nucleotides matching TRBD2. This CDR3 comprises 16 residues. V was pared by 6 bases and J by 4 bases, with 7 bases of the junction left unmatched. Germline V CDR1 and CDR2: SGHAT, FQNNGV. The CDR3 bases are TGTGCCAGCAGATCGCCGACTAGCGGGGGGCCAGATACGCAGTATTTT. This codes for CASRSPTSGGPDTQYF.

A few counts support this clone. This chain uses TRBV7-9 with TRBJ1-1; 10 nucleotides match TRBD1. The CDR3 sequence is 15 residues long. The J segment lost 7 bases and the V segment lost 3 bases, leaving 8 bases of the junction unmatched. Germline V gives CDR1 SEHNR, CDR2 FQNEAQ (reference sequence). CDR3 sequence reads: CASSFSDRGPVEAFF. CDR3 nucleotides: TGTGCCAGCAGCTTTTCCGACAGGGGGCCCGTTGAAGCTTTCTTT.

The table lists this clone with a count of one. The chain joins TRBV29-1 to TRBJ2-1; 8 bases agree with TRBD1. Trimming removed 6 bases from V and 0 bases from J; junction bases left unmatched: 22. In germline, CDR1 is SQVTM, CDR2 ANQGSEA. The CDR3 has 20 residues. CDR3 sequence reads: CSVPLVGTGKGSSSYNEQFF. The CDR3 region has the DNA TGCAGCGTCCCCTTAGTGGGGACAGGAAAGGGGTCAAGCTCCTACAATGAGCAGTTCTTC.

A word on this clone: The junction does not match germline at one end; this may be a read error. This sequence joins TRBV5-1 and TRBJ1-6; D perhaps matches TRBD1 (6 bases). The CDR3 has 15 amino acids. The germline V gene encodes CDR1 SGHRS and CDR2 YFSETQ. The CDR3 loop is CASSDRDTYNSPLHF. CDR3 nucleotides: TGCGCCAGCAGCGACCGGGACACCTATAATTCGCCCCTCCACTTT.

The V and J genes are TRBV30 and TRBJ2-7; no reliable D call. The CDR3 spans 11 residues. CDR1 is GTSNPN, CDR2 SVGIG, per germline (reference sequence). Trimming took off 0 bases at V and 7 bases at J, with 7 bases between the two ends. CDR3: CAWSVSWEQYF. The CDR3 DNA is TGTGCCTGGAGTGTCAGCTGGGAGCAGTACTTC.

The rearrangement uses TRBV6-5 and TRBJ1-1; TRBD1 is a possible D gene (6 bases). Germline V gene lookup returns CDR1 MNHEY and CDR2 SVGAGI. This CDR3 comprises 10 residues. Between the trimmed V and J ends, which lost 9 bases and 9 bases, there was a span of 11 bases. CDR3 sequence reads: CASRGQKAFF. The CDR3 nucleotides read TGTGCCAGTAGAGGACAGAAAGCTTTCTTT.

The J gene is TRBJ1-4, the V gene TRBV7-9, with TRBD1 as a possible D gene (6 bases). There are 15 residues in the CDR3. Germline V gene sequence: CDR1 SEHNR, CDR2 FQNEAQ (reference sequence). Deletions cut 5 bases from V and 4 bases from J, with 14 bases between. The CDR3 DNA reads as TGTGCCAGCAGCGGACCCTGGACAGATAATGAAAAACTGTTTTTT. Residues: CASSGPWTDNEKLFF.